This T cell receptor beta chain was found in a study of T cells expressing NK-cell markers. Study background: Sorted CD3+CD56+NKG2C+, CD3+CD56+NKG2C- and CD3+CD56-NKG2C+ T cells supplied TCR beta repertoires.

On this clonotype itself: The antigen remains unidentified.

TCRdb re-called the 5' RACE reads; one entry per CDR3 protein, DNA not given. In total, the table holds about 380,000 distinct CDR3 sequences. The study, taken as a whole, reports: The study found dominant NKG2C+ clonotypes at about 1.0-7.0% of CD8+ T cells in five or six donors.

CDR1 and CDR2 (germline): SGDLS, YYNGEE. The CDR3 spans 18 residues. The sequence derives from a man aged 18-70 years in good health. V is TRBV9 and J is TRBJ2-1; TCRdb designates TRBD1, a call that cannot be tested without DNA. The material sequenced was blood T cells: a sorted CD56 or NKG2C T cell subset, CD4+ or CD8+ T cells, or bulk PBMC T cells (not recorded which). CDR3 protein: CASSVGVSGRGSYNEQFF.